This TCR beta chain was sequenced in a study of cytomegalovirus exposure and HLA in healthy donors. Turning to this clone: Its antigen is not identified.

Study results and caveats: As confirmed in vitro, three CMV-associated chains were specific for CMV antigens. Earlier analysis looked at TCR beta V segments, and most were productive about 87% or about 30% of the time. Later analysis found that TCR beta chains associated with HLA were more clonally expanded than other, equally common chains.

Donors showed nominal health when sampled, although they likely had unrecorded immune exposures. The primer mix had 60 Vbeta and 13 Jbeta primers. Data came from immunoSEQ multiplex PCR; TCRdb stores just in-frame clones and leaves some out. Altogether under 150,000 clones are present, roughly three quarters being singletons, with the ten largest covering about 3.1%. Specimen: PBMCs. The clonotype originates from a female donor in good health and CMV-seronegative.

The CDR3 spells CASTGQGYYEQYF. CDR3 sequence (DNA): TGTGCCAGCACCGGACAGGGTTACTACGAGCAGTACTTC. The chain is built from TRBV6-6 and TRBJ2-5; 8 nucleotides agree with TRBD1. The DNA end is more similar to TRBJ2-7, so the J call may be wrong. The CDR3 runs 13 residues. The V gene's germline CDR1 is MNHNY and CDR2 SVGAGI (reference sequence).